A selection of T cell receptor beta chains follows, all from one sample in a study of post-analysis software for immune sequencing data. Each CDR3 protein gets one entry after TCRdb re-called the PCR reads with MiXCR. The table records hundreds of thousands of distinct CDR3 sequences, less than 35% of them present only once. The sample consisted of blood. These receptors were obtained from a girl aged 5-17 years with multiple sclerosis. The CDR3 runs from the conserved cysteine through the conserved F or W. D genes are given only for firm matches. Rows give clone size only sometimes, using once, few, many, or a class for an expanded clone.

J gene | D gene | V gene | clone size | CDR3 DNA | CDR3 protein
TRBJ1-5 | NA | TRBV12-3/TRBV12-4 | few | TGTGCCAGCAGCTGGGACTCCACAGCTAATCAGCCCCAGCATTTT | CASSWDSTANQPQHF
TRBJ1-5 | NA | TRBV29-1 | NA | TGCAGCGTTGGTCAAAAGGGCAATCAGCCCCAGCATTTT | CSVGQKGNQPQHF
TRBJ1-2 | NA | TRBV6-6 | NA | TGTGCCAGCAGTTACTCGATGGTCGGGGATTATGGCTACACCTTC | CASSYSMVGDYGYTF
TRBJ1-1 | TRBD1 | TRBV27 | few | TGTGCCATTGGGGACAGGGTAACTTTCTTT | CAIGDRVTFF
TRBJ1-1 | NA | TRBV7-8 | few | TGTGCCAGCAGCTTTCACGGCACTGAAGCTTTCTTT | CASSFHGTEAFF
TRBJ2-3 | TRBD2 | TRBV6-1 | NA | TGTGCCAGCAGCGCGGGGACTAGCGGGAGAGATACGCAGTATTTT | CASSAGTSGRDTQYF
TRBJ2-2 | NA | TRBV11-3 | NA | TGTGCCAGCAGTCGAACAAACACCGGGGAGCTGTTTTTT | CASSRTNTGELFF
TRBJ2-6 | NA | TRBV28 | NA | TGTGCCAGCACCTACACAGGGACTGGGGCCAACGTCCTGACTTTC | CASTYTGTGANVLTF
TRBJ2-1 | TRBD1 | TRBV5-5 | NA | TGTGCCAGCAGCTTGGAAGGGACAGGGGTCGTGAATGAGCAGTTCTTC | CASSLEGTGVVNEQFF
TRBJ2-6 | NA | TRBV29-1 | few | TGCAGCGTTGAGTCGGACTCTGGGGCCAACGTCCTGACTTTC | CSVESDSGANVLTF
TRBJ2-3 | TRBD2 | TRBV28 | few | TGTGCCAGCAGTCTCCTAGCGGACTTAGATACGCAGTATTTT | CASSLLADLDTQYF
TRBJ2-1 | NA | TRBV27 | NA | TGTGCCAGCAGTTTATCTTCGCCAGGCTACAATGAGCAGTTCTTC | CASSLSSPGYNEQFF
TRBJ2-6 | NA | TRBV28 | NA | TGTGCCAGCAGTTTATCATGGGGGTCCCATAGCTCTGGGGCCAACGTCCTGACTTTC | CASSLSWGSHSSGANVLTF
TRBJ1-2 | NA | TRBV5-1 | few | TGCGCCAGCAGCTTGGAGGGCAGTAGCTATGGCTACACCTTC | CASSLEGSSYGYTF
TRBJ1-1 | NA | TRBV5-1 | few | TGCGCCAGCGGCTTGGCGGGGGCGACCGAAGCTTTCTTT | CASGLAGATEAFF
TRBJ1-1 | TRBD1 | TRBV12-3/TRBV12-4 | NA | TGTGCCAGCATCCACAGGGGGCTCTTGAACACTGAAGCTTTCTTT | CASIHRGLLNTEAFF
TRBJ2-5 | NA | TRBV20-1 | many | TGCAGTGCGGGACCGGGGTTGGGGGAGACCCAGTACTTC | CSAGPGLGETQYF
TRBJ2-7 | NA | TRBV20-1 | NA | TGCAGTGCTAGCAGGGGGGCGAACTGCGAGCAGTACTTC | CSASRGANCEQYF
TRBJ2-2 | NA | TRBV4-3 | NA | TGCGCCAGCAGCCAAGACCAGGCGCGGGACGGGGAGCTGTTTTTT | CASSQDQARDGELFF
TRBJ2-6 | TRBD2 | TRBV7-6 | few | TGTGCCAGCAGCTTATACACACTAGCGGGGACCAGCTCTGGGGCCAACGTCCTGACTTTC | CASSLYTLAGTSSGANVLTF
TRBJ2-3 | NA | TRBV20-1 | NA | TGCAGTGCTAGGGGAATGGTAGATACGCAGTATTTT | CSARGMVDTQYF
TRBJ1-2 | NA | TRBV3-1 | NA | TGTGCCAGCAGCCAAGAAACCCGGCAGGCCTACTATGGCTACACCTTC | CASSQETRQAYYGYTF
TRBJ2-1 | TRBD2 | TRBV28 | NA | TGTGCCAGCAGTACTAGCGGGAAAAGCTCCTACAATGAGCAGTTCTTC | CASSTSGKSSYNEQFF
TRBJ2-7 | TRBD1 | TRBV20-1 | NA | TGCAGTGCCGAGGGACAGCTCAACTACGAGCAGTACTTC | CSAEGQLNYEQYF
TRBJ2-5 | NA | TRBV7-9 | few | TGTGCCAGCAGCTTAGGACCCTTGGTACAAGAGACCCAGTACTTC | CASSLGPLVQETQYF
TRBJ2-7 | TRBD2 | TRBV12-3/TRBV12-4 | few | TGTGCCAGCAGCCCCGCTAGCGGGAGTAGCGAGCAGTACTTC | CASSPASGSSEQYF
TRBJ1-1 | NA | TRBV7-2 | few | TGTGCCAGCAGCCTCCATACCGTTACGGCTTTCTTT | CASSLHTVTAFF
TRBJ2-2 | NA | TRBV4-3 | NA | TGCGCCAGCAGCCAAGATTGGAGTGTGGCGGGCGGGGAGCTGTTTTTT | CASSQDWSVAGGELFF
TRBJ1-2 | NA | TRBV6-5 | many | TGTGCCAGCTCCAGGGCAGGGAGCGGGCGTGGCTACACCTTC | CASSRAGSGRGYTF
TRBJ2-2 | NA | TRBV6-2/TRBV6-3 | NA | TGTGCCAGCCGCCACCCCCTACAGGGGAACACCGGGGAGCTGTTTTTT | CASRHPLQGNTGELFF
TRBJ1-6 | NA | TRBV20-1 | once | TGCAGTGCTAGGGTGCGGAATACGGGTTCACCCCTCCACTTT | CSARVRNTGSPLHF
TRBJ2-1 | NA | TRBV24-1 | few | TGTGCCACCAGTGCTTCCTCCCTGTACGGCTCCTACAATGAGCAGTTCTTC | CATSASSLYGSYNEQFF
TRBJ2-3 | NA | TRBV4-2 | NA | TGTGCCAGCAGACTTGTAATCGACAGTAGCGCAGATACGCAGTATTTT | CASRLVIDSSADTQYF
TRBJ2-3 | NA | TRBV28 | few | TGTGCCAGCAGTTTTAAGGGTACGCAGTATTTT | CASSFKGTQYF
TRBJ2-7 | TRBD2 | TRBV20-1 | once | TGCAGTGCCAGCCGGGGGGTCAGAACCTACGAGCAGTACTTC | CSASRGVRTYEQYF
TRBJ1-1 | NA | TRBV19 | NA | TGTGCCAGTACCACCCTGGGCAAAGAGACTGAAGCTTTCTTT | CASTTLGKETEAFF
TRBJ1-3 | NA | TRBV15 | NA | TGTGCCACCAGCATAGGTAGCTCTGGAAACACCATATATTTT | CATSIGSSGNTIYF
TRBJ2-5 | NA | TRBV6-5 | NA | TGTGCCAGCAGTTACTCTAATCGGGCCGGCGAGACCCAGTACTTC | CASSYSNRAGETQYF
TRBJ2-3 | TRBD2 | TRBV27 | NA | TGTGCCAGCAGTTTATTGGCTAGCGGGGGGACAGATACGCAGTATTTT | CASSLLASGGTDTQYF
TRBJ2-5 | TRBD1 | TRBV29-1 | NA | TGCAGCGGAGGACAGGGGGCCCTTGGGGAGCAGTACTTC | CSGGQGALGEQYF
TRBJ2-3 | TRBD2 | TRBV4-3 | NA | TGCGCCAGCAGCCAAGATGGCGGGAGGTGGTCAGATACGCAGTATTTT | CASSQDGGRWSDTQYF
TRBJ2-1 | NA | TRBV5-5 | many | TGTGCCAGCAGCTCCCTTCGGCAGGGCGACTCCTACAATGAGCAGTTCTTC | CASSSLRQGDSYNEQFF
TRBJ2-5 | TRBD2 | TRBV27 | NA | TGTGCCAGCAGACTAGCGGGGCCCCAAGAGACCCAGTACTTC | CASRLAGPQETQYF
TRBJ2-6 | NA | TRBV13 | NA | TGTGCCAGCAGCCACGGGCCTGGGGCCAACGTCCTGACTTTC | CASSHGPGANVLTF
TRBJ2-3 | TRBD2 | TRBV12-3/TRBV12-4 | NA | TGTGCCAGCACTGAGCGGGGTGGCACAGATACGCAGTATTTT | CASTERGGTDTQYF
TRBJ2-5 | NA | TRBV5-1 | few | TGCGCCAGCAGCTTGGGCCGTGGTCAGTACTTC | CASSLGRGQYF